Each of the 29 T cell receptor beta chains below was sequenced from the same sample in a study of cytomegalovirus exposure and HLA in healthy donors. PCR involved 60 Vbeta and 13 Jbeta primers. The protocol was immunoSEQ multiplex PCR, while the TCRdb copy is restricted to in-frame clones and leaves out a portion. The table includes about 160,000 clones, about 80% detected once. Source material: PBMCs. The receptors were gathered from a man in his forties in good health and CMV-seronegative.

For the CDR3, the DNA is TGTGCCAGCAGGTCTCGGGACAGGGGGGTCTACGAGCAGTACTTC. Protein sequence: CASRSRDRGVYEQYF. The chain employs TRBV6-1 and TRBJ2-7; 11 bases agree with TRBD1. Unmatched junction bases numbered 7, after V lost 6 bases and J lost 3 bases. This CDR3 contains 15 residues. In germline, CDR1 is MNHNS, CDR2 SASEGT.

This chain joins TRBV19 and TRBJ2-5; 8 bases map to TRBD1. CDR3 size: 15 residues. The V and J ends lost 3 bases and 3 bases, in that order; junction bases with no gene match: 6. Germline V lookup: CDR1 LNHDA, CDR2 SQIVND (reference sequence). CDR3 protein: CASSMDRAVKETQYF. CDR3 in DNA: TGTGCCAGTAGTATGGACAGGGCGGTAAAAGAGACCCAGTACTTC.

This clone was detected once. The chain employs TRBV5-1 and TRBJ1-2; 7 bases agree with TRBD1. CDR1 is SGHRS and CDR2 is YFSETQ in the germline V gene. Unmatched junction bases numbered 3, after V lost 4 bases and J lost 3 bases. CDR3 size: 13 residues. The chain's CDR3 is CASSRDSYYGYTF. The CDR3 nucleotides are TGCGCCAGCAGCCGGGACAGCTACTATGGCTACACCTTC.

The CDR3 loop is CASTIRGRGNTEAFF. CDR3 sequence (DNA): TGTGCCAGCACTATTCGGGGTCGCGGCAACACTGAAGCTTTCTTT. The chain has TRBV28 and TRBJ1-1; D unclear. CDR1 and CDR2 from the germline V gene are MDHEN and SYDVKM. The CDR3 extends over 15 amino acids. V was trimmed by 7 bases and J by 2 bases, leaving 17 bases between them. The variable domain in full, completed from reference TRBV28 and TRBJ1-1, reads DVKVTQSSRYLVKRTGEKVFLECVQDMDHENMFWYRQDPGLGLRLIYFSYDVKMKEKGDIPEGYSVSREKKERFSLILESASTNQTSMYLCASTIRGRGNTEAFFGQGTRLTVV.

CDR3 nucleotide sequence: TGTGCCAGCAGTTTAGGAGGGAGTGGCGCAGATACGCAGTATTTT. This encodes CASSLGGSGADTQYF. The V gene is TRBV27, the J gene TRBJ2-3; a weak D match, TRBD2 (6 bases). The CDR3 has 15 amino acids. The germline gives CDR1 MNHEY, CDR2 SMNVEV (reference sequence). Trimming took 2 bases from V and 4 from J, leaving 13 bases between them.

The chain has TRBV6-6 and TRBJ2-5; maybe TRBD1 (6 bases). The germline CDR1 and CDR2 sequences are MNHNY and SVGAGI (reference sequence). This CDR3 has 15 amino acids. Trimming pared 6 bases from V and 4 bases from J, leaving 18 bases between. The CDR3 loop is CASSTMKQGLETQYF. CDR3 nucleotide sequence: TGTGCCAGCAGCACCATGAAACAGGGTTTAGAGACCCAGTACTTC.

This rearrangement joins TRBV6-1 to TRBJ2-7; a weak D match, TRBD1 (6 bases). Trimming removed 6 bases from V and 6 bases from J, with 12 bases in between. The germline CDR1 and CDR2 sequences are MNHNS and SASEGT. The CDR3 has 12 amino acids. The CDR3 DNA sequence: TGTGCCAGCAGCCCTACAGGGCGCGAGCAGTACGTC. Residues: CASSPTGREQYV.

The chain uses TRBV25-1 and TRBJ1-2, with a tentative D call TRBD1 (5 bases). The V end lost 5 bases, the J end lost 4 bases, and 8 bases lay between the germline ends. Germline values: CDR1 MGHDK, CDR2 SYGVNS. This CDR3 has 12 residues. CDR3 in DNA: TGTGCCAGCAGTTGGACACTCTATGGCTACACCTTC. Its protein product is CASSWTLYGYTF.

This clone was seen just once. V is TRBV21-1 and J is TRBJ2-2; the table's D call, TRBD2, was not checked against the DNA. TRBV21-1 is reported as a pseudogene. The CDR3 is 20 residues long. The chain's CDR3 is CASSSRTSGMAPANTGELFF. CDR3 DNA sequence: TGTGCCAGCAGCAGCCGGACTAGCGGGATGGCACCAGCGAACACCGGGGAGCTGTTTTTT.

This chain uses TRBV9 with TRBJ1-4; D is possibly TRBD1 (5 bases). V lost 0 bases to trimming and J lost 6 bases, with 12 bases between them. The CDR3 spans 15 residues. Germline CDR1 SGDLS, CDR2 YYNGEE. The CDR3: CASSVGRQSYEKLFF. The CDR3 DNA is TGTGCCAGCAGCGTAGGAAGACAGTCCTATGAAAAACTGTTTTTT.

The V and J genes are TRBV7-9 and TRBJ1-1; tentatively, D is TRBD1 (6 bases). CDR1 is SEHNR and CDR2 is FQNEAQ in the germline V gene (reference sequence). V lost 5 bases and J lost 6, with 22 bases in between. The CDR3 has 16 amino acids. The CDR3 region is CASSHARQEQGPEAFF. CDR3 bases: TGTGCCAGCAGCCATGCTAGACAGGAACAAGGCCCTGAAGCTTTCTTT.

The CDR3 is CASSQDLGEESPYEQYF. Here the CDR3 DNA reads TGTGCCAGCAGCCAAGATCTGGGGGAGGAATCCCCCTACGAGCAGTACTTC. The gene calls are TRBV4-2 and TRBJ2-7; weak D call: TRBD2 (6 bases). CDR1 and CDR2 (germline): LGHNA, YNFKEQ. This CDR3 is built from 17 residues. The V gene lost 0 bases and the J gene lost 2 bases, with 17 bases spanning the gap.

The chain carries TRBV5-5 and TRBJ2-7, with a tentative D call TRBD1 (8 bases). The germline V gene encodes CDR1 SGHKS and CDR2 YYEKEE (reference sequence). Trimming pared 2 bases from V and 7 bases from J, leaving 19 bases between. The CDR3 is made up of 15 amino acids. The CDR3 DNA follows: TGTGCCAGCAGCTTCGGGTTTAACAGGGGGGGGGAGCAGTACGTC. This codes for CASSFGFNRGGEQYV.

The CDR3 spells CASRQTQRSEAFF. CDR3 DNA sequence: TGTGCCAGCAGGCAGACACAGAGATCTGAAGCTTTCTTT. V gene TRBV7-2 combines with J gene TRBJ1-1; D is unresolved. CDR1 and CDR2 (germline): SGHTA, FQGNSA. The CDR3 runs to 13 residues. With 6 bases removed from V and 6 bases from J, the gap between germline ends came to 14 bases. The whole variable domain, filled in from reference TRBV7-2 and TRBJ1-1, reads GAGVSQSPSNKVTEKGKDVELRCDPISGHTALYWYRQSLGQGLEFLIYFQGNSAPDKSGLPSDRFSAERTGGSVSTLTIQRTQQEDSAVYLCASRQTQRSEAFFGQGTRLTVV.

The V and J genes are TRBV18 and TRBJ2-5; 7 nucleotides agree with TRBD2. The ends lost 3 bases at V and 1 base at J; junction bases unmatched: 5. Germline V CDR1 and CDR2: KGHSH, LQKENI. This CDR3 spans 15 amino acids. The CDR3 DNA follows: TGTGCCAGCTCACCGCCTGGGAGGGTCCAAGAGACCCAGTACTTC. This gives the protein CASSPPGRVQETQYF.

The chain recombines TRBV7-2 with TRBJ2-3, with 11 bases that match TRBD2. Germline values: CDR1 SGHTA, CDR2 FQGNSA. The V segment lost 3 bases and the J segment 7 bases; nucleotides outside the gene matches: 9. This CDR3 has 16 residues. The CDR3 loop reads CASSFASGRSTNTQYF. CDR3 bases: TGTGCCAGCAGCTTCGCTAGCGGGAGGTCTACAAATACGCAGTATTTT. The full variable domain, rest sourced from reference TRBV7-2 and TRBJ2-3, is GAGVSQSPSNKVTEKGKDVELRCDPISGHTALYWYRQSLGQGLEFLIYFQGNSAPDKSGLPSDRFSAERTGGSVSTLTIQRTQQEDSAVYLCASSFASGRSTNTQYFGPGTRLTVL.

Turning to this clone: Germline is not matched at one junction end, which may reflect a read error. The chain uses TRBV5-1 and TRBJ2-6; TRBD1 might be the D (5 bases). Germline values: CDR1 SGHRS, CDR2 YFSETQ. This CDR3 has 16 residues. The CDR3 bases are TGCGCCAGCAGCTTGCCACGGAACTCTGGGGCCAACGGCCTGACTTTC. The encoded protein is CASSLPRNSGANGLTF.

The chain recombines TRBV9 with TRBJ2-3; D gene ambiguous. The CDR3 runs to 14 residues. Germline lookup yields CDR1 SGDLS and CDR2 YYNGEE. The germline V and J ends were trimmed by 1 base and 4 bases, with 10 bases remaining between them. This CDR3 reads CASSVKVAADTQYF. The CDR3 nucleotides are TGTGCCAGCAGCGTAAAGGTAGCAGCAGATACGCAGTATTTT.

The J gene is TRBJ2-3, the V gene TRBV11-2; D not resolved. From germline, CDR1 is SGHAT and CDR2 FQNNGV. The CDR3 extends over 11 amino acids. Trimming left V 3 bases short and J 5 bases short, with 3 bases between. For the CDR3, the DNA is TGTGCCAGCAGCTTTATAGATACGCAGTATTTT. Protein product: CASSFIDTQYF.

V is TRBV7-8 and J is TRBJ1-6; TRBD1 is a possible D gene (5 bases). The CDR3 is 16 residues long. Germline CDR1 and CDR2: SGHVS and FQNEAQ. V lost 3 bases to trimming and J lost 6 bases, with 15 bases between them. Here the CDR3 reads CASSFRAALSNSPLHF. In DNA form, the CDR3 reads TGTGCCAGCAGCTTCAGGGCAGCTTTGTCTAATTCACCCCTCCACTTT.

The chain joins TRBV5-1 to TRBJ1-2; 7 nucleotides agree with TRBD1. From germline, CDR1 is SGHRS and CDR2 YFSETQ. This CDR3 is 13 amino acids long. The ends lost 1 base at V and 4 bases at J; junction bases unmatched: 1. CDR3 loop: CASSLTGVYGYTF. The CDR3 nucleotides read TGCGCCAGCAGCTTGACAGGGGTCTATGGCTACACCTTC.

The chain carries TRBV5-1 and TRBJ2-1; tentatively, D is TRBD1 (6 bases). The CDR3 loop spans 14 amino acids. The germline gives CDR1 SGHRS, CDR2 YFSETQ. V shed 3 bases and J shed 6 bases, with 13 bases lying between them. CDR3 sequence: CASSSGTPTNEQFF. The CDR3 DNA reads as TGCGCCAGCAGCTCCGGGACACCTACCAATGAGCAGTTCTTC.

This clone was seen a few times. J is TRBJ2-1 and V is TRBV30, with D hard to call. Germline V lookup: CDR1 GTSNPN, CDR2 SVGIG (reference sequence). This CDR3 spans 13 amino acids. Trimming removed 5 bases at V and 1 base at J, with 9 bases between. CDR3 sequence reads: CAWGFGSYNEQFF. The CDR3 nucleotides read TGTGCCTGGGGCTTCGGGTCCTACAATGAGCAGTTCTTC.

This chain links TRBV7-9 with TRBJ2-5; D may be TRBD1 (6 bases). Near its end, the DNA agrees better with TRBJ2-7, so the J call may be wrong. The germline gives CDR1 SEHNR, CDR2 FQNEAQ (reference sequence). The CDR3 is 15 residues long. The CDR3: CASSSLGAGSYEQYF. The CDR3 nucleotides are TGTGCCAGCAGCTCTCTGGGGGCCGGTTCCTACGAGCAGTACTTC.

The V and J genes are TRBV28 and TRBJ1-5; no definite D call. This CDR3 is 14 amino acids long. The V gene lost 3 bases and the J gene lost 0 bases, with 6 bases spanning the gap. Germline CDR1 reads MDHEN; CDR2 reads SYDVKM. CDR3 protein: CASSFGYSNQPQHF. The CDR3 DNA follows: TGTGCCAGCAGTTTCGGGTATAGCAATCAGCCCCAGCATTTT.

The DNA of the CDR3 is TGTGCCAGCAGTGAAGGGGCGACGCGTTACAATGAGCAGTTCTTC. Protein product: CASSEGATRYNEQFF. This chain uses TRBV2 with TRBJ2-1; no clear D gene. From germline, CDR1 is SNHLY and CDR2 FYNNEI. The CDR3 loop spans 15 amino acids. Trimming took off 1 base at V and 4 bases at J, with 11 bases between the two ends.

The rearrangement uses TRBV18 and TRBJ2-7; possible D gene TRBD2, 5 bases. In germline, CDR1 is KGHSH, CDR2 LQKENI. V was trimmed by 4 bases and J by 0 bases, leaving 19 bases between them. The length of the CDR3 is 17 residues. CDR3 region: CASSQGNAGSSSYEQYV. In DNA form, the CDR3 reads TGTGCCAGCTCACAAGGTAACGCGGGCTCCAGCTCCTACGAGCAGTACGTC.

This clone was counted only a few times. This chain uses TRBV2 with TRBJ2-1, with D possibly matching TRBD2 (5 bases). CDR3 length equals 13 residues. The V end was cut by 4 bases, the J end by 4 bases, with 8 bases between. Germline CDR1 SNHLY, CDR2 FYNNEI. The CDR3 protein is CASSVTGYNEQFF. The CDR3 nucleotides are TGTGCCAGCAGTGTGACGGGGTACAATGAGCAGTTCTTC.

This sequence joins TRBV5-1 and TRBJ2-1; possible D gene TRBD2, 6 bases. Germline assignment: CDR1 SGHRS and CDR2 YFSETQ. Trimming left V 1 base short and J 6 bases short, with 17 bases between. The CDR3 is 16 residues long. The CDR3 nucleotides read TGCGCCAGCAGCTTGTTCGGCGGGAATAACCCCAATGAGCAGTTCTTC. Protein product: CASSLFGGNNPNEQFF.